The 21 T cell receptor beta chains below were found in one sample sequenced in a study of early T cells in non-severe SARS-CoV-2 infection (dated by TCRdb to about 2021). Library prep was done by 5' RACE. For sequencing, a NextSeq 500 was employed. The public reads were quality trimmed at Q25 with fastp and then assembled into clones with MiXCR by TCRdb, keeping productive beta chains. Entries that share a CDR3 protein sequence are merged under the most common genes and DNA. Present in this sample are approximately 20,000 distinct CDR3 sequences, less than 4.5% of which were seen just once. The ten top clones hold 1.4% to 1.5% of the sample. The sequenced sample was whole blood. These receptors were taken from an adult who was a healthcare worker with PCR-confirmed SARS-CoV-2 infection or an uninfected control (not recorded which).

This clonotype was found many times. V is TRBV3-1 and J is TRBJ2-1, with a weak D call TRBD2 (7 bases). This CDR3 has 17 residues. The germline CDR1 and CDR2 sequences are LGHDT and YNNKEL (reference sequence). Trimming shortened V by 0 bases and J by 0 bases, and 12 bases separated the two germline ends. DNA of the CDR3: TGTGCCAGCAGCCAAGAAGTAGGGGGGGTCTCCTACAATGAGCAGTTCTTC. Amino acids: CASSQEVGGVSYNEQFF.

This clonotype was counted many times. The gene calls are TRBV6-4 and TRBJ1-2; 7 bases are a match to TRBD1. J was trimmed by 4 bases and V by 3 bases; bases with no gene match: 8. The CDR3 contains 15 residues. Per the germline V gene, CDR1 is MRHNA and CDR2 is SNTAGT. This CDR3 is CASSEDPGTAYGYTF. The CDR3 DNA reads as TGTGCCAGCAGTGAGGACCCCGGGACAGCCTATGGCTACACCTTC.

Ten or more counts support this clonotype. The genes are TRBV6-4 and TRBJ2-3, with D maybe TRBD2 (5 bases). This CDR3 spans 16 amino acids. V was trimmed by 6 bases and J by 5 bases, leaving 21 bases between them. Germline lookup yields CDR1 MRHNA and CDR2 SNTAGT. The DNA of the CDR3 is TGTGCCAGCAGCCCCCTGGGCGGGTCAGGCGGAGATACGCAGTATTTT. This gives the protein CASSPLGGSGGDTQYF.

The sample holds a few counts of this clonotype. The CDR3 nucleotides read TGCAGCGTCCCGACCCGAGGACTAGCGGGGAGCGAGCAGTTCTTC. Its translation: CSVPTRGLAGSEQFF. The chain carries TRBV29-1 and TRBJ2-1; TRBD2 agrees at 12 bases. The CDR3 consists of 15 residues. V lost 6 bases to trimming and J lost 10 bases; unmatched junction nucleotides: 13. Per the germline V gene, CDR1 is SQVTM and CDR2 is ANQGSEA.

This clonotype was detected many times. The CDR3 loop reads CASSSGGGEQYF. The CDR3 DNA follows: TGTGCCAGCAGCTCAGGGGGGGGAGAGCAGTACTTC. V and J are TRBV7-9 and TRBJ2-7; possibly TRBD1 or TRBD2 for D (7 bases each). V shed 4 bases and J shed 7 bases, with 11 bases lying between them. The CDR3 runs 12 residues. Germline CDR1 and CDR2: SEHNR and FQNEAQ (reference sequence).

This clonotype was counted many times. The chain has TRBV5-1 and TRBJ2-3; perhaps TRBD1 as D (6 bases). Germline values: CDR1 SGHRS, CDR2 YFSETQ. This CDR3 has 16 amino acids. V dropped 4 bases and J dropped 0 bases, with 15 bases sitting between them. DNA for the CDR3: TGCGCCAGCAGCCTGGCAATGGGGACAAGCACAGATACGCAGTATTTT. Translating it yields CASSLAMGTSTDTQYF.

This clonotype was seen ten or more times. The V gene is TRBV11-2, the J gene TRBJ1-2; D uncertain. The CDR3 is 13 amino acids. The ends were cut back, 2 bases at V and 2 bases at J, with 6 bases in the middle. Germline V lookup: CDR1 SGHAT, CDR2 FQNNGV. CDR3 amino acids: CASSLTFNYGYTF. The DNA of the CDR3 is TGTGCCAGCAGCTTAACCTTCAACTATGGCTACACCTTC.

This clonotype was picked up a small number of times. The J gene is TRBJ1-2, the V gene TRBV2; TRBD1 might be the D (5 bases). There are 14 residues in the CDR3. Trimming left V 9 bases short and J 3 bases short, with 17 bases between. The germline gives CDR1 SNHLY, CDR2 FYNNEI. The CDR3 DNA sequence: TGTGCCAGGCAGGGACGCCAAGATTACTATGGCTACACCTTC. It yields the protein CARQGRQDYYGYTF.

In this sample, this clonotype turned up many times. This chain uses TRBV11-2 with TRBJ1-5; 9 nucleotides align to TRBD1. This CDR3 spans 17 amino acids. In germline, CDR1 is SGHAT, CDR2 FQNNGV. The J segment lost 4 bases and the V segment lost 1 base, leaving 8 bases of the junction unmatched. CDR3 sequence (DNA): TGTGCCAGCAGCTTAGGGAGGGGACAGGGAAGAAATCAGCCCCAGCATTTT. Translating it yields CASSLGRGQGRNQPQHF.

This clonotype was counted ten times or more. V gene TRBV7-8 combines with J gene TRBJ2-1, with no clear D. This CDR3 contains 12 residues. Germline CDR1 and CDR2: SGHVS and FQNEAQ. Between the trimmed V and J ends, which lost 5 bases and 10 bases, there was a span of 12 bases. This CDR3 reads CASSTRVREQFF. The CDR3 bases are TGTGCCAGCAGCACAAGAGTACGCGAGCAGTTCTTC.

The sample holds many counts of this clonotype. V usage is TRBV30 and J usage is TRBJ2-5; TRBD1 matches at 7 bases. CDR3 length equals 14 residues. The germline gives CDR1 GTSNPN, CDR2 SVGIG (reference sequence). V was clipped by 2 bases and J by 2 bases; unmatched bases: 5. The CDR3 reads CAWSRSRGQETQYF. CDR3 sequence (DNA): TGTGCCTGGAGTCGGTCCAGGGGGCAAGAGACCCAGTACTTC. The variable domain in full, with the rest retrieved from reference TRBV30 and TRBJ2-5, is SQTIHQWPATLVQPVGSPLSLECTVEGTSNPNLYWYRQAAGRGLQLLFYSVGIGQISSEVPQNLSASRPQDRQFILSSKKLLLSDSGFYLCAWSRSRGQETQYFGPGTRLLVL.

This clonotype was seen ten or more times. The gene calls are TRBV5-1 and TRBJ2-7, with no clear D. This CDR3 has 12 amino acids. CDR1 and CDR2 (germline): SGHRS, YFSETQ. V was trimmed by 4 bases and J by 1 base, leaving 6 bases between them. The CDR3 DNA follows: TGCGCCAGCAGCAGTCTTTCCTACGAGCAGTACTTC. This gives the protein CASSSLSYEQYF.

The rearrangement uses TRBV20-1 and TRBJ2-5; D gene ambiguous. V was trimmed by 5 bases and J by 0 bases, leaving 10 bases between them. Germline V gene data show CDR1 as DFQATT and CDR2 as SNEGSKA (reference sequence). The CDR3 sequence is 13 residues long. Here the CDR3 DNA reads TGCAGTGCTGAACCCCGGGACCAAGAGACCCAGTACTTC. Amino acids: CSAEPRDQETQYF.

This clonotype was seen repeatedly, ten times or more. The J gene is TRBJ2-7, the V gene TRBV6-6; 7 bases match TRBD1. There are 15 residues in the CDR3. After removal of 6 bases from V and 1 base from J, the junction contained 9 bases not matched to a gene. The V gene's germline CDR1 is MNHNY and CDR2 SVGAGI (reference sequence). The CDR3: CASRALRDRSYEQYF. CDR3 nucleotides: TGTGCCAGCAGAGCTCTCCGGGACAGATCCTACGAGCAGTACTTC.

The chain combines TRBV27 with TRBJ1-2; 9 positions match TRBD1. Germline V CDR1 and CDR2: MNHEY, SMNVEV (reference sequence). Trimming took 7 bases from V and 4 from J; bases not matched to a gene: 10. The CDR3 is made up of 15 amino acids. CDR3 residues: CASKPGQGSSYGYTF. In DNA, the CDR3 is TGTGCCAGCAAGCCGGGACAGGGCTCCTCCTATGGCTACACCTTC.

This clonotype was observed many times. The chain has TRBV7-2 and TRBJ2-2, with D tentatively TRBD1 (6 bases). The CDR3 consists of 15 residues. The V gene lost 5 bases and the J gene lost 4 bases, with 14 bases spanning the gap. CDR1 is SGHTA, CDR2 FQGNSA, per germline. CDR3: CASSQGTGRTGELFF. For the CDR3, the DNA is TGTGCCAGCAGCCAAGGCACAGGGCGCACCGGGGAGCTGTTTTTT.

Sample share makes this clonotype medium-sized. V gene TRBV5-1 combines with J gene TRBJ1-4; D gene uncertain. CDR3 length equals 16 residues. V dropped 3 bases and J dropped 5 bases, with 17 bases sitting between them. Germline V gene data show CDR1 as SGHRS and CDR2 as YFSETQ. The DNA for the CDR3 is TGCGCCAGCAGCTCTTCCGGTGGGCAGGTGAATGAAAAACTGTTTTTT. Translated, it gives CASSSSGGQVNEKLFF. Variable domain in full (rest from reference TRBV5-1 and TRBJ1-4): KAGVTQTPRYLIKTRGQQVTLSCSPISGHRSVSWYQQTPGQGLQFLFEYFSETQRNKGNFPGRFSGRQFSNSRSEMNVSTLELGDSALYLCASSSSGGQVNEKLFFGSGTQLSVL.

By frequency in the sample, this clonotype is medium-sized. The rearrangement uses TRBV20-1 and TRBJ1-1, with TRBD1 matching 11 bases. V lost 3 bases and J lost 4; bases outside the gene matches: 7. This CDR3 is 15 amino acids long. From germline, CDR1 is DFQATT and CDR2 SNEGSKA (reference sequence). CDR3 residues: CSARIPGTGGTEAFF. DNA of the CDR3: TGCAGTGCTAGGATCCCGGGGACAGGGGGCACTGAAGCTTTCTTT.

This clonotype was found a few times. The chain couples TRBV29-1 to TRBJ2-5, with 8 bases matching TRBD1. V lost 7 bases to trimming and J lost 5 bases; unmatched junction nucleotides: 9. From germline, CDR1 is SQVTM and CDR2 ANQGSEA. This CDR3 comprises 13 residues. CDR3 nucleotide sequence: TGCAGCGAATCTCAGGGGGCCGGCGAGACCCAGTACTTC. This gives the protein CSESQGAGETQYF.

This clonotype was seen at least ten times. The CDR3 reads CSVGTGLSYNEQFF. As DNA, the CDR3 is TGCAGCGTGGGAACAGGGCTCTCCTACAATGAGCAGTTCTTC. The V and J genes are TRBV29-1 and TRBJ2-1; possibly TRBD1 for D (6 bases). Per germline, CDR1 SQVTM and CDR2 ANQGSEA. V lost 6 bases, J lost 0 bases, and 12 bases lay in between. This CDR3 is 14 amino acids long.

Comments on this clonotype: This may stem from a read error, because a much larger clone lies one nucleotide away. This chain links TRBV5-4 with TRBJ2-3; TRBD1 matches at 7 bases. Germline trimming cut 4 bases from V and 4 bases from J; bases unmatched to any gene: 15. Germline V lookup: CDR1 SGHNT, CDR2 YYREEE (reference sequence). CDR3 length: 17 amino acids. The CDR3 DNA is TGTGCCAGCAGCGCGATACGTAGCGAGGGGGCATCAGATACGCAGTATTTT. It yields the protein CASSAIRSEGASDTQYF.